This is a list of T cell receptor beta chains from one sample in a study of neurological immune-mediated disorders. One entry per CDR3 protein results from TCRdb running MiXCR on the 5' RACE reads. The data contain approximately 65,000 distinct CDR3 sequences, more than 3.5% of them singletons. Sequenced material: PBMCs. These receptors all come from a man over 45 with multiple sclerosis. The CDR3 runs from the conserved cysteine through the conserved F or W. D genes are given only for firm matches. Clone size is shown for a subset of rows, as once, few, many or a class of expanded clone.

V gene	D gene	clone size	J gene	CDR3 DNA	CDR3 protein
TRBV20-1	TRBD2	many	TRBJ2-1	TGCAGTGCTAGAGATCGGGGTAGCGGGCCAACTGAGCAGTTCTTC	CSARDRGSGPTEQFF
TRBV20-1	-	many	TRBJ1-6	TGCAGTGCTAGAATACGCGGTAATTCACCCCTCAACTTT	CSARIRGNSPLNF
TRBV6-2/TRBV6-3	-	few	TRBJ2-7	TGTGCCAGCACCAGATTTCCGGGACGCGGAAAATACGAGCAGTACTTC	CASTRFPGRGKYEQYF
TRBV28	-	few	TRBJ2-6	TGTGCCAGCAGTTTGCCCGGGGAAAGAGCCAACGTCCTGACTTTC	CASSLPGERANVLTF
TRBV20-1	-	many	TRBJ2-5	TGCAGTGCTAGAGAGGGCACCTATCAAGAGACCCAGTACTTC	CSAREGTYQETQYF
TRBV6-5	TRBD2	many	TRBJ2-1	TGTGCCAGCAGACCCTTAGCGGGGGAGTACAATGAGCAGTTCTTC	CASRPLAGEYNEQFF
TRBV19	-	few	TRBJ1-1	TGTGCCAGTAGTATAGCTGTGACAGGCTTGAGATACACTGAAGCTTTCTTT	CASSIAVTGLRYTEAFF
TRBV5-5	TRBD2	many	TRBJ2-2	TGTGCCAGCAGCTTGCCCCCTAGCGGAAGTACCGGGGAGCTGTTTTTT	CASSLPPSGSTGELFF
TRBV5-1	-	many	TRBJ1-1	TGCGCCAGCAGCTTGGCCGGGAATTTGAACACTGAAGCTTTCTTT	CASSLAGNLNTEAFF
TRBV20-1	-	many	TRBJ1-2	TGCAGTGCTAGAACGGGGCGCGGCTACACCTTC	CSARTGRGYTF
TRBV5-6	-	many	TRBJ1-6	TGTGCCAGCAGCTTTGGCTCACCCCTCCACTTT	CASSFGSPLHF
TRBV7-2	TRBD2	many	TRBJ2-5	TGTGCCAGCAGCGGTAGGACTAGCGGGCCGGGAGCCCAGTACTTC	CASSGRTSGPGAQYF
TRBV5-1	TRBD1	many	TRBJ1-2	TGCGCCAGCAGCTTGGACGGGACAGGGGATGGCTACACCTTC	CASSLDGTGDGYTF
TRBV11-2	-	many	TRBJ1-2	TGTGCCAGCACTCCTCTCGTACGGGTAATGCTCCACTATGGCTACACCTTC	CASTPLVRVMLHYGYTF
TRBV7-8	TRBD2	many	TRBJ2-6	TGTGCCAGCAGCGGTTCCGGGGGGGCCCCTGGGGCCAACGTCCTGACTTTC	CASSGSGGAPGANVLTF
TRBV20-1	TRBD1	many	TRBJ2-1	TGCAGTGCTAGAGTGGGACAGGGCGCTTACAATGAGCAGTTCTTC	CSARVGQGAYNEQFF
TRBV5-6	TRBD2	many	TRBJ2-3	TGTGCCAGCAGCTTGGCGGCGCGGGGGGCCTTAGATACGCAGTATTTT	CASSLAARGALDTQYF
TRBV2	-	few	TRBJ2-7	TGTGCCAGCATTTTATCCTACGAGCAGTACTTC	CASILSYEQYF
TRBV6-5	-	many	TRBJ2-7	TGTGCCAGCAGTTACACTTTCGGTGGGCCCTACGAGCAGTACTTC	CASSYTFGGPYEQYF
TRBV12-3/TRBV12-4	TRBD1	many	TRBJ1-3	TGTGCCAGCAGTTTGGGGATGGACAGGGACTCTGGAAACACCATATATTTT	CASSLGMDRDSGNTIYF
TRBV5-6	-	many	TRBJ2-1	TGTGCCAGCAGCGCCCCACCTATCAATGAGCAGTTCTTC	CASSAPPINEQFF
TRBV29-1	-	many	TRBJ2-2	TGCAGCGTGGGACAATTGAACACCGGGGAGCTGTTTTTT	CSVGQLNTGELFF
TRBV18	-	many	TRBJ2-3	TGTGCCAGCTCACCACCGCCGGGGTTTGATACGCAGTATTTT	CASSPPPGFDTQYF
TRBV5-1	-	many	TRBJ2-1	TGCGCCAGCAGCTTGATCGGGTACAATGAGCAGTTCTTC	CASSLIGYNEQFF
TRBV12-3/TRBV12-4	-	many	TRBJ1-3	TGTGCCAGCAGTTTTAAGAGGGGAAACACCATATATTTT	CASSFKRGNTIYF
TRBV3-1	-	many	TRBJ1-5	TGTGCCAGCAGCCAGAGGGGTGGTCAGCCCCAGCATTTT	CASSQRGGQPQHF
TRBV5-1	-	many	TRBJ1-4	TGCGCCAGCAGCCTCCCCACAGGGTCAACTAATGAAAAACTGTTTTTT	CASSLPTGSTNEKLFF
TRBV28	TRBD2	many	TRBJ2-2	TGTGCCAGCAGTTTATCTGTCGGGGGGGAAGGACATACCAACACCGGGGAGCTGTTTTTT	CASSLSVGGEGHTNTGELFF
TRBV4-3	TRBD1	many	TRBJ1-3	TGCGCCAGCAGCCAAGACCCCCAGGGGGCTTACTCTGGAAACACCATATATTTT	CASSQDPQGAYSGNTIYF
TRBV29-1	-	few	TRBJ1-2	TGCAGCGTTGGGAAGGGGGGAATATCCTATGGCTACACCTTC	CSVGKGGISYGYTF
TRBV20-1	-	many	TRBJ2-1	TGCAGTGCTAGAAGGGCGCGAACTTCCTACAATGAGCAGTTCTTC	CSARRARTSYNEQFF
TRBV20-1	TRBD1	many	TRBJ1-2	TGCAGTGCTAGAGTACAGGGGGCCTATGGCTACACCTTC	CSARVQGAYGYTF
TRBV5-1	TRBD1	many	TRBJ1-2	TGCGCCAGCGGACAGGACAGGGGGCGAGGTGGCTACACCTTC	CASGQDRGRGGYTF
TRBV5-5	-	many	TRBJ2-1	TGTGCCAGCGGGGGGCCTGGATACAATGAGCAGTTCTTC	CASGGPGYNEQFF
TRBV7-2	-	many	TRBJ1-5	TGTGCCAGCAGCTTAGTATCACATAGCAATCAGCCCCAGCATTTT	CASSLVSHSNQPQHF
TRBV5-1	-	many	TRBJ2-1	TGCGCCAGCAGCCTAGGGGGGGACCCCTACAATGAGCAGTTCTTC	CASSLGGDPYNEQFF
TRBV5-1	TRBD2	-	TRBJ2-3	TGCACCAGCCGACTAGCGGGGATAGATACGCAGTATTTT	CTSRLAGIDTQYF
TRBV5-1	-	many	TRBJ1-1	TGCGCCAGCAGCCCACAGGGGAACACTGAAGCTTTCTTT	CASSPQGNTEAFF
TRBV12-3/TRBV12-4	-	many	TRBJ1-4	TGTGCCAGCAGTTTAGGGAGACAACCGAGTGAAAAACTGTTTTTT	CASSLGRQPSEKLFF
TRBV19	TRBD1	many	TRBJ1-4	TGTGCCAGTAGTGCGGACAGGAGTAATGAAAAACTGTTTTTT	CASSADRSNEKLFF